The clone carrying this TCR beta chain was picked up one time. The data stem from a study of T cell responses to AZD1222 COVID-19 vaccine. The germline gives CDR1 SNHLY, CDR2 FYNNEI. The V end lost 5 bases, the J end lost 4 bases, and 9 bases lay between the germline ends. The CDR3 covers 12 residues. The table came from immunoSEQ multiplex PCR; TCRdb's copy has only in-frame clones and leaves some out. The sample lists about 260,000 clones, 90% to 95% seen once, with 0.55% in the top ten. The sequence was collected from an adult in good health. Sequenced material: peripheral blood, taken on day 0 of AZD1222 vaccination. The chain couples TRBV2 to TRBJ2-7; possible D gene TRBD2, 5 bases. CDR3 coding DNA: TGTGCCAGCAGTTTCGAGGGATACGAGCAGTACTTC. Translated: CASSFEGYEQYF.